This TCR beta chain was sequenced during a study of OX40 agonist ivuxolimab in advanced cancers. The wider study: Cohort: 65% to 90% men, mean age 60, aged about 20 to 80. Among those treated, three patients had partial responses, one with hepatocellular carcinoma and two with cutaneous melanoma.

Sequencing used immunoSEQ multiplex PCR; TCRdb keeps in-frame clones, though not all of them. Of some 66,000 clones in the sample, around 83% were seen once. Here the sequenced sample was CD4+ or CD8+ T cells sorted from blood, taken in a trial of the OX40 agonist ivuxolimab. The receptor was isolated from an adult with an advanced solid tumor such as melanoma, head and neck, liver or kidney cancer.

The CDR3 sequence is CASSPLDSWSNQPQHF. DNA for the CDR3: TGTGCCAGCAGTCCCTTAGACAGTTGGAGCAATCAGCCCCAGCATTTT. The chain is built from TRBV28 and TRBJ1-5, with TRBD1 as a possible D gene (5 bases). The length of the CDR3 is 16 residues. Trimming pared 5 bases from V and 1 base from J, leaving 15 bases between. Germline CDR1 reads MDHEN; CDR2 reads SYDVKM. The variable domain in full, with the rest retrieved from reference TRBV28 and TRBJ1-5, is DVKVTQSSRYLVKRTGEKVFLECVQDMDHENMFWYRQDPGLGLRLIYFSYDVKMKEKGDIPEGYSVSREKKERFSLILESASTNQTSMYLCASSPLDSWSNQPQHFGDGTRLSIL.